This entry features one TCR beta chain sequence. Its antigen is undetermined. Using immunoSEQ multiplex PCR, the repertoire was profiled, and TCRdb retains in-frame clones only, with some absent. The table includes about 1 million clones, approximately 72% detected once. The data derive from a study of shared clonotypes between healthy human individuals. Findings and caveats of the study: The sampled material consisted only of blood, and tissue repertoires are likely to differ.

This CDR3 comprises 11 residues. Germline CDR1 SNHLY, CDR2 FYNNEI. Trimming cost V 2 bases and J 8 bases, with 4 bases left between them. The sample was memory CD4+ T cells sorted from blood. The subset denotes: CD45RA-negative fraction. The gene calls are TRBV2 and TRBJ2-1; no definite D call. The origin of this receptor is a man aged 18 to 30 in good health. CDR3 sequence (DNA): TGTGCCAGCAGTGAAAGCCATGAGCAGTTCTTC. Amino acids: CASSESHEQFF.